The 26 T cell receptor beta chains below all came from one sample that was sequenced in a study of blood T cells in healthy people across ages. A second roughly 6 to 11 cycle PCR used barcoded and J-beta primers. One entry per CDR3 protein, called by TCRdb with MiXCR from the 5' RACE reads. The table records more than 500,000 distinct CDR3 sequences, around 27% of them present only once. These records were also assigned to another study, of T cells of mothers and their children.

Sequencing input: blood. The source of these receptors is a boy between 2 and 10 years old in good health.

The V gene is TRBV18, the J gene TRBJ2-1; D unclear. Deletions cut 4 bases from V and 2 bases from J, with 12 bases between. The germline V gene has CDR1 KGHSH and CDR2 LQKENI. There are 15 residues in the CDR3. As DNA, the CDR3 is TGTGCCAGCTCACTGGAAAGCTGGGCCTACAATGAGCAGTTCTTC. Its protein product is CASSLESWAYNEQFF.

This clonotype has a count of ten or more. J is TRBJ2-1 and V is TRBV6-6; 13 nucleotides line up with TRBD2. Trimming took 5 bases from V and 7 from J; bases not matched to a gene: 5. Per germline, CDR1 MNHNY and CDR2 SVGAGI (reference sequence). This CDR3 region has 15 residues. The CDR3 DNA follows: TGTGCCAGCAGTCCCGGGACTAGCGGGAAAAATGAGCAGTTCTTC. Amino acids: CASSPGTSGKNEQFF.

The chain joins TRBV3-1 to TRBJ2-3; TRBD2 might be the D (6 bases). V was pared by 1 base and J by 2 bases, with 16 bases between. The V gene's germline CDR1 is LGHDT and CDR2 YNNKEL (reference sequence). CDR3 size: 17 residues. CDR3 amino acids: CASSQGFRRGNTDTQYF. CDR3 in DNA: TGTGCCAGCAGCCAAGGGTTTAGGCGGGGTAACACAGATACGCAGTATTTT.

This clonotype was counted only a few times. V gene TRBV30 combines with J gene TRBJ1-1, with unresolved D. The germline CDR1 and CDR2 sequences are GTSNPN and SVGIG (reference sequence). The CDR3 runs to 13 residues. V was clipped by 2 bases and J by 3 bases, with 10 bases between them. The chain's CDR3 is CAWSWGRDTEAFF. The CDR3 DNA follows: TGTGCCTGGAGTTGGGGTAGGGACACTGAAGCTTTCTTT.

The chain is built from TRBV6-1 and TRBJ1-2; D is unresolved. The CDR3 has 15 residues. Trimming left V 0 bases short and J 0 bases short, with 8 bases between. Per the germline V gene, CDR1 is MNHNS and CDR2 is SASEGT. CDR3 in DNA: TGTGCCAGCAGTGAAGCCGACGGCGCTAACTATGGCTACACCTTC. Amino acid sequence: CASSEADGANYGYTF.

Comment on this clonotype: One junction end does not reproduce the germline sequence, and a read error may be involved. The V and J genes are TRBV2 and TRBJ2-7; possibly TRBD2 for D (5 bases). The germline gives CDR1 SNHLY, CDR2 FYNNEI. This CDR3 has 13 residues. CDR3 sequence reads: CVSSDIGRGEQYF. As DNA, the CDR3 is TGTGTCAGCAGTGACATTGGTCGGGGCGAGCAGTACTTC.

This clonotype was picked up a small number of times. This chain joins TRBV20-1 and TRBJ1-2; D gene unclear. The CDR3 runs to 15 residues. The germline V gene encodes CDR1 DFQATT and CDR2 SNEGSKA (reference sequence). Trimming pared 3 bases from V and 0 bases from J, leaving 14 bases between. CDR3 in DNA: TGCAGTGCTAGTTGGAACAGTCGAGCTAACTATGGCTACACCTTC. The encoded protein is CSASWNSRANYGYTF.

The J gene is TRBJ1-1, the V gene TRBV6-5; D gene uncertain. The CDR3 loop spans 15 amino acids. Trimming shortened V by 2 bases and J by 5 bases, and 15 bases separated the two germline ends. Germline values: CDR1 MNHEY, CDR2 SVGAGI. The CDR3 loop reads CASSYGRRVRTEAFF. The CDR3 bases are TGTGCCAGCAGTTACGGGCGGAGGGTCAGGACTGAAGCTTTCTTT.

This clonotype was seen more than once but under ten times. The rearrangement links TRBV6-6 to TRBJ2-1; D is possibly TRBD1 (6 bases). The CDR3 runs 16 residues. Germline CDR1 MNHNY, CDR2 SVGAGI (reference sequence). Trimming left V 5 bases short and J 0 bases short, with 14 bases between. CDR3 in amino acids: CASSPLQGLSYNEQFF. For the CDR3, the DNA is TGTGCCAGCAGTCCCCTACAGGGTCTCTCCTACAATGAGCAGTTCTTC.

CDR3 protein: CASSHRLPYEQYF. CDR3 DNA sequence: TGTGCCAGCAGCCACCGGTTACCCTACGAGCAGTACTTC. The chain employs TRBV16 and TRBJ2-7; D is unresolved. The CDR3 sequence is 13 residues long. The germline gives CDR1 KGHSY, CDR2 FQNENV. V dropped 3 bases and J dropped 2 bases, with 8 bases sitting between them.

This clonotype occurred a few times. This chain connects TRBV7-2 to TRBJ1-4; TRBD1 matches 9 bases. Germline V gives CDR1 SGHTA, CDR2 FQGNSA. V shed 5 bases, J shed 7 bases, and the junction held 5 bases outside the gene matches. The CDR3 consists of 14 residues. The CDR3 protein is CASSRGTGSEKLFF. The CDR3 coding sequence is TGTGCCAGCAGCCGTGGGACAGGGAGTGAAAAACTGTTTTTT.

This clonotype was observed at least ten times. The chain recombines TRBV7-9 with TRBJ2-7; D could derive from TRBD1 or TRBD2 (5 bases each). With 0 bases removed from V and 2 bases from J, the gap between germline ends came to 5 bases. This CDR3 is built from 13 residues. From germline, CDR1 is SEHNR and CDR2 FQNEAQ (reference sequence). CDR3 sequence: CASSLAGAYEQYF. The DNA of the CDR3 is TGTGCCAGCAGCTTAGCGGGGGCCTACGAGCAGTACTTC.

The table lists this clonotype with a few counts. The J gene is TRBJ2-6, the V gene TRBV20-1, with a tentative D call TRBD2 (5 bases). The V gene's germline CDR1 is DFQATT and CDR2 SNEGSKA (reference sequence). The CDR3 consists of 19 residues. V was trimmed by 0 bases and J by 0 bases, leaving 18 bases between them. CDR3 protein: CSARDLGLAQSSGANVLTF. DNA of the CDR3: TGCAGTGCTAGAGATTTAGGACTGGCCCAAAGCTCTGGGGCCAACGTCCTGACTTTC.

The J gene is TRBJ2-7, the V gene TRBV7-2; TRBD2 is a possible D gene (5 bases). V was cut by 2 bases and J by 0 bases, with 11 bases left in between. Germline V lookup: CDR1 SGHTA, CDR2 FQGNSA. The CDR3 sequence is 15 residues long. CDR3: CASSLKIAPSYEQYF. In DNA, the CDR3 is TGTGCCAGCAGCTTAAAAATAGCGCCCTCCTACGAGCAGTACTTC.

This clonotype was seen more than once but under ten times. The CDR3 region is CASSLNSHEQYF. CDR3 bases: TGTGCCAGCAGCTTAAACAGCCACGAGCAGTACTTC. The rearrangement uses TRBV7-2 and TRBJ2-7; D unclear. Germline CDR1 reads SGHTA; CDR2 reads FQGNSA. The CDR3 contains 12 residues. The V end was cut by 2 bases, the J end by 5 bases, with 7 bases between.

The rearrangement uses TRBV5-1 and TRBJ1-1; 7 bases are shared with TRBD1. The length of the CDR3 is 15 residues. Germline CDR1 and CDR2: SGHRS and YFSETQ. V shed 2 bases and J 4 bases; nucleotides not matched to a gene: 8. The CDR3 sequence is CASSLTGDRGTEAFF. As DNA, the CDR3 is TGCGCCAGCAGCTTAACAGGGGATCGGGGCACTGAAGCTTTCTTT.

The sample holds a few counts of this clonotype. The chain is built from TRBV24-1 and TRBJ1-5, with D possibly TRBD1 on 5 matching bases. The V gene lost 1 base and the J gene lost 7 bases, with 19 bases spanning the gap. Germline V gene lookup returns CDR1 KGHDR and CDR2 SFDVKD. The CDR3 contains 17 residues. In DNA, the CDR3 is TGTGCCACCAGTGATTTTAGGTCCCGCAGGGCTTACCAGCCCCAGCATTTT. This sequence encodes CATSDFRSRRAYQPQHF.

This chain joins TRBV7-2 and TRBJ1-3; D unresolved. The V end lost 5 bases, the J end lost 1 base, and 12 bases lay between the germline ends. The CDR3 is made up of 15 amino acids. The germline V gene encodes CDR1 SGHTA and CDR2 FQGNSA. For the CDR3, the DNA is TGTGCCAGCAGCCGCGACGGAAATTCTGGAAACACCATATATTTT. Protein product: CASSRDGNSGNTIYF. Using reference TRBV7-2 and TRBJ1-3 for the parts outside the CDR3, the full variable domain is GAGVSQSPSNKVTEKGKDVELRCDPISGHTALYWYRQSLGQGLEFLIYFQGNSAPDKSGLPSDRFSAERTGGSVSTLTIQRTQQEDSAVYLCASSRDGNSGNTIYFGEGSWLTVV.

There are a few counts of this clonotype. At one of its ends the junction is not consistent with the germline gene, which may arise from a read error. The chain has TRBV4-1 and TRBJ2-2; the match to TRBD2 covers 10 bases. This CDR3 comprises 18 residues. Per germline, CDR1 MGHRA and CDR2 YSYEKL. CDR3 in DNA: TGCACCAGCAGCCAAGATCCCTCACTAGCGGGAACCACCGGGGAGCTGTTTTTT. Translated: CTSSQDPSLAGTTGELFF.

The chain is built from TRBV7-8 and TRBJ1-2; D is unresolved. This CDR3 region has 13 residues. Trimming stripped 1 base from V and 3 bases from J, with 6 bases between. Germline lookup yields CDR1 SGHVS and CDR2 FQNEAQ. The CDR3 protein is CASSLDWDYGYTF. For the CDR3, the DNA is TGTGCCAGCAGCTTAGACTGGGACTATGGCTACACCTTC. Looking up the rest from reference TRBV7-8 and TRBJ1-2 gives the full variable domain: GAGVSQSPRYKVAKRGQDVALRCDPISGHVSLFWYQQALGQGPEFLTYFQNEAQLDKSGLPSDRFFAERPEGSVSTLKIQRTQQEDSAVYLCASSLDWDYGYTFGSGTRLTVV.

This chain uses TRBV4-3 with TRBJ2-4; 8 bases match TRBD2. Unmatched junction bases numbered 6, after V lost 2 bases and J lost 0 bases. The CDR3 extends over 17 amino acids. Germline V lookup: CDR1 LGHNA, CDR2 YSLEER. Here the CDR3 reads CASSQTTSGGAKNIQYF. CDR3 bases: TGCGCCAGCAGCCAAACCACTAGCGGAGGAGCCAAAAACATTCAGTACTTC.

This chain uses TRBV3-1 with TRBJ2-5, with TRBD2 identical over 7 bases. CDR3 length equals 14 residues. The germline gives CDR1 LGHDT, CDR2 YNNKEL (reference sequence). V trimming: 0 bases; J trimming: 7 bases; junction bases outside the gene matches: 5. CDR3 amino acids: CASSQDSGGGTQYF. The CDR3 DNA sequence: TGTGCCAGCAGCCAAGATTCCGGCGGGGGGACCCAGTACTTC.

The V gene is TRBV3-1, the J gene TRBJ2-1; D is undetermined. The CDR3 length is 13 residues. Trimming left V 2 bases short and J 7 bases short, with 9 bases between. CDR1 and CDR2 (germline): LGHDT, YNNKEL (reference sequence). CDR3 nucleotides: TGTGCCAGCAGCCAACATTCTAGGAATGAGCAGTTCTTC. This codes for CASSQHSRNEQFF.

The genes are TRBV29-1 and TRBJ1-2, with 8 bases fitting TRBD1. Germline trimming cut 7 bases from V and 2 bases from J; bases unmatched to any gene: 9. Germline CDR1 is SQVTM and CDR2 is ANQGSEA. This CDR3 contains 14 residues. In nucleotides, the CDR3 is TGCAGCGCTCCCCTGACAGGGGACAACTATGGCTACACCTTC. Protein: CSAPLTGDNYGYTF.

This clonotype was detected a few times. V gene TRBV18 combines with J gene TRBJ2-5; 7 positions match TRBD1. The J segment lost 4 bases and the V segment lost 5 bases, leaving 7 bases of the junction unmatched. The CDR3 length is 14 residues. The germline CDR1 and CDR2 sequences are KGHSH and LQKENI. CDR3 loop: CASSATTGPETQYF. CDR3 bases: TGTGCCAGCTCAGCGACGACAGGGCCAGAGACCCAGTACTTC.

This sequence joins TRBV6-5 and TRBJ2-2, with TRBD2 as a possible D gene (5 bases). V was shortened by 0 bases and J by 4 bases, with 9 bases between the two germline ends. The CDR3 sequence is 15 residues long. Per the germline V gene, CDR1 is MNHEY and CDR2 is SVGAGI. In DNA form, the CDR3 reads TGTGCCAGCAGTTACTCGACGCTAGCCACCGGGGAGCTGTTTTTT. Its protein is CASSYSTLATGELFF.